These T cell receptor beta chains were read from a single sample in a study of blood T cells in healthy people across ages. TCRdb used MiXCR to reprocess the 5' RACE reads, holding one entry per CDR3 protein. This sample has 1.5 million to 2 million distinct CDR3 sequences, with 28% found just once. The sequencing input was blood. These TCRs come from a woman aged 30 to 39 in good health. The CDR3 runs from the conserved cysteine through the conserved F or W. A D gene is named only where the DNA matches it firmly. Clone size is stated in some rows and not others, as once, few, many or a class when expanded.

>NA|many|TRBJ2-7|TRBV10-2
CASSTGLVYEQYF
TGCGCCAGCAGTACAGGATTGGTTTACGAGCAGTACTTC
>NA|NA|TRBJ1-2|TRBV27
CASSLQGIGYGYTF
TGTGCCAGCAGTTTACAGGGAATAGGGTATGGCTACACCTTC
>TRBD1|few|TRBJ2-3|TRBV10-3
CAIGGQGIVTDTQYF
TGTGCCATCGGGGGACAGGGGATTGTCACAGATACGCAGTATTTT
>NA|few|TRBJ1-2|TRBV6-6
CASSYSWGYTF
TGTGCCAGCAGTTACTCGTGGGGCTACACCTTC
>TRBD2|few|TRBJ2-2|TRBV5-1
CASSILLAANTGELFF
TGCGCCAGCAGCATCCTTCTAGCGGCGAACACCGGGGAGCTGTTTTTT
>NA|NA|TRBJ1-1|TRBV29-1
CSVGTGDEAFF
TGCAGCGTTGGCACAGGAGATGAAGCTTTCTTT
>TRBD2|NA|TRBJ2-3|TRBV7-2
CASSLVSSGATYGQYF
TGTGCCAGCAGCTTAGTAAGTAGCGGGGCCACCTACGGGCAGTATTTT
>NA|few|TRBJ1-4|TRBV20-1
CSASGTANEKLFF
TGCAGTGCTAGCGGGACTGCTAATGAAAAACTGTTTTTT
>NA|NA|TRBJ2-1|TRBV6-2/TRBV6-3
CASRDFNEQFF
TGTGCCAGCAGAGACTTCAATGAGCAGTTCTTC
>TRBD1|NA|TRBJ2-7|TRBV5-5
CASSLAVGQRSYEQYF
TGTGCCAGCAGCCTGGCTGTGGGACAGCGATCCTACGAGCAGTACTTC
>TRBD2|once|TRBJ2-7|TRBV7-6
CASSLEAAGEYEQYF
TGTGCCAGCAGCTTAGAGGCGGCGGGAGAATACGAGCAGTACTTC
>NA|NA|TRBJ2-1|TRBV20-1
CSARVGGENEQFF
TGCAGTGCTAGAGTGGGGGGCGAGAATGAGCAGTTCTTC
>NA|NA|TRBJ2-7|TRBV2
CASIGSQRYEQYF
TGTGCCAGCATCGGAAGCCAGCGGTACGAGCAGTACTTC
>TRBD1|many|TRBJ2-7|TRBV13
CASSSDRQGRSYEQYF
TGTGCCAGCAGCTCCGATAGACAGGGGCGATCCTACGAGCAGTACTTC
>TRBD1|NA|TRBJ1-1|TRBV7-9
CASSLRPGTVMNTEAFF
TGTGCCAGCAGCTTAAGGCCCGGGACAGTAATGAACACTGAAGCTTTCTTT
>TRBD1|NA|TRBJ2-2|TRBV29-1
CSVYRGQNTWELFF
TGCAGCGTCTACAGGGGGCAGAACACCTGGGAGCTGTTTTTT
>NA|NA|TRBJ2-7|TRBV19
CAGGHSSYEQYF
TGTGCCGGGGGACATAGCTCCTACGAGCAGTACTTC
>NA|NA|TRBJ2-7|TRBV27
CVSSIRGREQYF
TGTGTCAGCAGTATTCGCGGGCGCGAGCAGTACTTC
>NA|few|TRBJ2-3|TRBV5-1
CASSLRRPYGRWNTQYF
TGCGCCAGCAGCTTGAGGCGACCCTATGGTCGTTGGAATACGCAGTATTTT
>NA|NA|TRBJ2-3|TRBV20-1
CSAKPTGTNPQDTQYF
TGCAGTGCTAAACCGACAGGGACTAACCCCCAGGATACGCAGTATTTT
>TRBD1|few|TRBJ2-5|TRBV10-3
CAISDLDRPQETQYF
TGTGCCATCAGTGACTTGGACAGGCCCCAAGAGACCCAGTACTTC
>NA|few|TRBJ1-5|TRBV29-1
CSVSTVNSNQPQHF
TGCAGCGTTTCGACAGTTAATAGCAATCAGCCCCAGCATTTT
>TRBD1|few|TRBJ1-1|TRBV18
CASLRSGPGGPNTEAFF
TGTGCCAGCTTACGGTCCGGGCCAGGGGGGCCAAACACTGAAGCTTTCTTT
>NA|many|TRBJ1-2|TRBV10-3
CAINPGRTTGDYGYTF
TGTGCCATCAACCCGGGACGGACAACGGGCGACTATGGCTACACCTTC
>TRBD1|few|TRBJ2-4|TRBV5-1
CASSFSYRTGGEQYF
TGCGCCAGCAGCTTCTCGTACCGGACAGGGGGGGAGCAGTACTTC
>TRBD2|NA|TRBJ2-2|TRBV10-3
CASGTSGVTGELFF
TGTGCCAGCGGGACTAGCGGGGTAACCGGGGAGCTGTTTTTT
>TRBD1|NA|TRBJ2-7|TRBV5-1
CASSFQGALEQYF
TGCGCCAGCAGCTTCCAGGGGGCTCTGGAGCAGTACTTC
>NA|NA|TRBJ2-3|TRBV20-1
CSANDPGTDTQYF
TGCAGTGCTAACGACCCTGGGACAGATACGCAGTATTTT
>NA|NA|TRBJ2-5|TRBV3-1
CASSQDWVKETQYF
TGTGCCAGCAGCCAAGATTGGGTAAAAGAGACCCAGTACTTC
>NA|NA|TRBJ1-5|TRBV7-9
CVSSSQLEGNQPQHF
TGTGTCAGCAGCTCACAACTGGAGGGCAATCAGCCCCAGCATTTT
>NA|NA|TRBJ2-7|TRBV7-9
CASSLGSATSYEQYF
TGTGCCAGCAGCTTAGGGTCAGCCACTTCCTACGAGCAGTACTTC
>NA|NA|TRBJ2-5|TRBV2
CASSDSPGGETQYF
TGTGCCAGCAGTGACAGTCCAGGAGGTGAGACCCAGTACTTC
>NA|NA|TRBJ2-1|TRBV9
CASSRTDTLSPYNEQFF
TGTGCCAGCAGCCGAACGGATACCTTATCACCATACAATGAGCAGTTCTTC
>NA|few|TRBJ2-5|TRBV4-1
CASSQGPGNLGETQYF
TGCGCCAGCAGCCAAGGCCCAGGGAACTTGGGCGAGACCCAGTACTTC
>NA|few|TRBJ1-1|TRBV20-1
CSAAGEARALNTEAFF
TGCAGTGCGGCGGGGGAAGCCAGAGCTCTGAACACTGAAGCTTTCTTT
>TRBD2|NA|TRBJ2-1|TRBV30
CAWRTSGYNEQFF
TGTGCCTGGAGGACTAGCGGTTACAATGAGCAGTTCTTC
>NA|few|TRBJ2-7|TRBV21-1
CASSTREQGVYEQYF
TGTGCCAGCAGCACCCGGGAACAGGGGGTCTACGAGCAGTACTTC
>NA|NA|TRBJ1-5|TRBV6-5
CASSARRGNQPQHF
TGTGCCAGCAGCGCCCGCAGAGGCAATCAGCCTCAGCATTTT
>TRBD2|NA|TRBJ2-1|TRBV12-3/TRBV12-4
CASSHRGAGGSSYNEQFF
TGTGCCAGCAGCCATCGGGGAGCGGGGGGAAGCTCCTACAATGAGCAGTTCTTC
>NA|NA|TRBJ1-2|TRBV6-6
CASSPPDRIYGYTF
TGTGCCAGCAGCCCCCCCGACAGAATCTATGGCTACACCTTC
>NA|NA|TRBJ2-3|TRBV5-6
CASSFMVTDTQYF
TGTGCCAGCAGCTTTATGGTAACAGATACGCAGTATTTT
>NA|few|TRBJ1-1|TRBV20-1
CSARRGGADTEAFF
TGCAGTGCTAGACGCGGGGGGGCGGACACTGAAGCTTTCTTT